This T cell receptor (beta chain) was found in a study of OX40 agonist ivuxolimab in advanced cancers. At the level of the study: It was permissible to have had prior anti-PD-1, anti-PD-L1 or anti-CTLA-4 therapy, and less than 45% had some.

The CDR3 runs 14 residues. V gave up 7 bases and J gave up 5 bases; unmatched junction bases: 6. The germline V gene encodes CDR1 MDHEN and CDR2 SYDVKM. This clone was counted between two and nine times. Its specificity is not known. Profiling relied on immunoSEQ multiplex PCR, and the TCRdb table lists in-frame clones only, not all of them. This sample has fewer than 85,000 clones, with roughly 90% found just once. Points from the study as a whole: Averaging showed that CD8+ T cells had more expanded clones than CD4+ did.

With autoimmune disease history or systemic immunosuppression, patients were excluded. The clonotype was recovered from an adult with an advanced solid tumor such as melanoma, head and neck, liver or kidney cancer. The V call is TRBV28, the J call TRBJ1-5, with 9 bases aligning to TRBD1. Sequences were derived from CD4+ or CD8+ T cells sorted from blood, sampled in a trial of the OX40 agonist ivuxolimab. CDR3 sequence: CASTSGQGYQPQHF. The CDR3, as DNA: TGTGCCAGCACCTCGGGACAGGGTTATCAGCCCCAGCATTTT.